Presented here are 5 T cell receptor beta chains from one specimen sequenced in a study of blood T cell repertoires in COVID-19. Sequencing used immunoSEQ multiplex PCR; TCRdb keeps in-frame clones, though not all of them. The data hold about 160,000 clones, with around 92% observed a single time. The sequencing input was peripheral blood. These receptors all stem from a man aged 30-40 years with COVID-19, enrolled during active disease.

The chain links TRBV15 to TRBJ1-1; 10 bases line up with TRBD1. The CDR3 consists of 15 residues. J lost 8 bases, V lost 5 bases, and 11 bases had no gene match. The germline gives CDR1 LNHNV, CDR2 YYDKDF (reference sequence). CDR3 nucleotides: TGTGCCACCAGCCCCGGGACAGGGGTCCTAGGGGAAGCTTTCTTT. Its translation is CATSPGTGVLGEAFF. The whole variable domain, remainder taken from reference TRBV15 and TRBJ1-1, is DAMVIQNPRYQVTQFGKPVTLSCSQTLNHNVMYWYQQKSSQAPKLLFHYYDKDFNNEADTPDNFQSRRPNTSFCFLDIRSPGLGDTAMYLCATSPGTGVLGEAFFGQGTRLTVV.

The gene calls are TRBV18 and TRBJ1-5; 12 bases align to TRBD1. V lost 3 bases to trimming and J lost 13 bases; unmatched junction nucleotides: 7. CDR3 length: 14 amino acids. The germline V gene encodes CDR1 KGHSH and CDR2 LQKENI. The CDR3 nucleotides read TGTGCCAGCTCACCGGGACAGGGGGCTGAGAATCAGCATTTT. Its protein is CASSPGQGAENQHF.

This clone was observed a few times. V usage is TRBV11-2 and J usage is TRBJ1-5, with D hard to call. Germline V lookup: CDR1 SGHAT, CDR2 FQNNGV. This CDR3 is 14 amino acids long. Trimming took 5 bases from V and 0 from J, leaving 8 bases between them. The CDR3 DNA reads as TGTGCCAGCAGCCGCGGCGGTAGCAATCAGCCCCAGCATTTT. Translation: CASSRGGSNQPQHF. Complete variable domain (other parts from reference TRBV11-2 and TRBJ1-5): EAGVAQSPRYKIIEKRQSVAFWCNPISGHATLYWYQQILGQGPKLLIQFQNNGVVDDSQLPKDRFSAERLKGVDSTLKIQPAKLEDSAVYLCASSRGGSNQPQHFGDGTRLSIL.

This chain links TRBV10-3 with TRBJ1-2, with 8 bases lining up with TRBD1. The length of the CDR3 is 14 residues. CDR1 ENHRY and CDR2 SYGVKD come from the germline V gene. After removal of 7 bases from V and 14 bases from J, the junction contained 18 bases not matched to a gene. The CDR3 region has the DNA TGTGCCATCACGACGGGACAGGTCTCATCAGGGTTTACCTTC. Amino acid sequence: CAITTGQVSSGFTF.

The rearrangement links TRBV12-3 or TRBV12-4 to TRBJ1-1; 8 bases line up with TRBD1. This CDR3 is 11 amino acids long. Losses at the gene ends were 8 bases for V and 10 bases for J; bases not matched to a gene: 6. CDR3 region: CASQGQGRAFF. The CDR3 DNA follows: TGTGCCAGCCAAGGACAGGGCCGAGCTTTCTTT.